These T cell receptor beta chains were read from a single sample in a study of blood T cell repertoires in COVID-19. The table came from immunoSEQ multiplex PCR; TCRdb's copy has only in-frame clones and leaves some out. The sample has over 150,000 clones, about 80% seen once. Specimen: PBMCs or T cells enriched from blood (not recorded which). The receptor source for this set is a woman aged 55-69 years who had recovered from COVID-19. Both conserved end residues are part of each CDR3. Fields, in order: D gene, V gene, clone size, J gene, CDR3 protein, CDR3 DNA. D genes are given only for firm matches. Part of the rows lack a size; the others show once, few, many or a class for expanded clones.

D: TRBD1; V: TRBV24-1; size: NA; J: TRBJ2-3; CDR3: CATSASGGLVVSQYF; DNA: TGTGCCACCAGTGCGTCAGGGGGCCTTGTAGTGTCGCAGTATTTT
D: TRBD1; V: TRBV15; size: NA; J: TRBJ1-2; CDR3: CATSRDSGQGEF; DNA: TGTGCCACCAGCAGAGATAGTGGACAGGGAGAATTC
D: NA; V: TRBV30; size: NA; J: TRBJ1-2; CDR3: CAWRGRGEDYGYTF; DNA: TGTGCCTGGAGGGGCCGGGGGGAGGACTATGGCTACACCTTC
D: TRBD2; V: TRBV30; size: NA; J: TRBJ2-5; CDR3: CAWTSGPGGTQYF; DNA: TGTGCCTGGACTAGCGGACCGGGGGGGACCCAGTACTTC
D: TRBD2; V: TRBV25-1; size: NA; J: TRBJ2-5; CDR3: CASSEAGTSGVKTQYF; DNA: TGTGCCAGCAGTGAGGCCGGGACTAGCGGGGTAAAGACCCAGTACTTC
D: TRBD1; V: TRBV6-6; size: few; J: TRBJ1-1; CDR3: CASSRYGTGNKNTEAFF; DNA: TGTGCCAGCAGTCGCTACGGGACAGGGAATAAGAACACTGAAGCTTTCTTT
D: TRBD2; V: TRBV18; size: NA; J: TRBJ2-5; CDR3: CASSLRTSGNQETQYF; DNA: TGTGCCAGCTCACTCCGGACTAGCGGAAACCAAGAGACCCAGTACTTC
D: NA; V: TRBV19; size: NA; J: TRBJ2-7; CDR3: CASSAGYEQYF; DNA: TGTGCCAGTAGTGCAGGGTACGAGCAGTACTTC
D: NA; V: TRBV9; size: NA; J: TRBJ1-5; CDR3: CASSGQGNQPQHF; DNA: TGTGCCAGCAGCGGGCAGGGGAATCAGCCCCAGCATTTT
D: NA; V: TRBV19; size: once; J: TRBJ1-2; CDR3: CASSSYIYGYTF; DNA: TGTGCCAGTAGTTCCTATATCTATGGCTACACCTTC